The 16 T cell receptor beta chains listed next were all sequenced from one sample in a study of blood T cell repertoires in COVID-19. TCRdb's table, derived via immunoSEQ multiplex PCR, lists solely in-frame clones and lacks some. The table shows hundreds of thousands of clones, with approximately 91% occurring only once. Sequencing was done on a sample of peripheral blood. The origin of the receptors is a woman between 70 and 85 years old with COVID-19, enrolled during active disease.

CDR3 sequence (DNA): TGCGCCAGCAGTGAGGGGCAGTCCAACAATGAGCAGTTCTTC. Translated, it gives CASSEGQSNNEQFF. V is TRBV10-2 and J is TRBJ2-1; D is unresolved. CDR1 and CDR2 from the germline V gene are WSHSY and SAAADI. Trimming shortened V by 2 bases and J by 5 bases, and 10 bases separated the two germline ends. This CDR3 is 14 amino acids long.

The chain couples TRBV6-5 to TRBJ2-2; 9 nucleotides match TRBD1. The CDR3 length is 14 residues. The V gene end was trimmed by 8 bases and the J gene end by 5 bases; junction bases not matched to a gene: 6. Germline CDR1 reads MNHEY; CDR2 reads SVGAGI. As DNA, the CDR3 is TGTGCCAGCGAACAGGGGGCGCGAACCGGGGAGCTGTTTTTT. Translation: CASEQGARTGELFF.

The rearrangement links TRBV9 to TRBJ2-1; TRBD2 matches at 8 bases. V was pared by 10 bases and J by 8 bases, with 14 bases of the junction left unmatched. Germline V gene lookup returns CDR1 SGDLS and CDR2 YYNGEE. This CDR3 region has 14 residues. The CDR3 DNA reads TGTGCCTCCGAGGCGGGGGGAGGGGTCGATGAGCAGTTCTTC. This sequence encodes CASEAGGGVDEQFF.

The chain combines TRBV24-1 with TRBJ1-4; D is undetermined. This CDR3 is 12 amino acids long. Germline CDR1 KGHDR, CDR2 SFDVKD. Trimming stripped 5 bases from V and 5 bases from J, with 5 bases between. The CDR3 reads CATSGQNEKLFF. CDR3 nucleotide sequence: TGTGCCACCAGTGGCCAGAATGAAAAACTGTTTTTT.

The table lists this clone with a count of one. The chain recombines TRBV7-2 with TRBJ1-1, with a possible D match to TRBD1 (5 bases). This CDR3 is 15 amino acids long. Deletions cut 1 base from V and 1 base from J, with 10 bases between. Germline V lookup: CDR1 SGHTA, CDR2 FQGNSA. The CDR3 protein is CASSLVGVPNTEAFF. Written as DNA, the CDR3 is TGTGCCAGCAGCTTAGTAGGGGTCCCGAACACTGAAGCTTTCTTT.

V and J are TRBV5-1 and TRBJ2-2, with 12 positions matching TRBD1. The CDR3 spans 18 residues. The J segment lost 2 bases and the V segment lost 3 bases, leaving 8 bases of the junction unmatched. Germline V gene lookup returns CDR1 SGHRS and CDR2 YFSETQ. CDR3 in amino acids: CASSYRDRGPTNTGELFF. The CDR3 region has the DNA TGCGCCAGCAGCTACAGGGACAGGGGGCCTACAAACACCGGGGAGCTGTTTTTT.

The chain joins TRBV5-8 to TRBJ2-5, with 9 bases lining up with TRBD2. This CDR3 comprises 16 residues. V was pared by 0 bases and J by 4 bases, with 7 bases of the junction left unmatched. Germline CDR1 SGHTS, CDR2 YDEGEE. Here the CDR3 DNA reads TGTGCCAGCAGCTTGGTGCGGGGGGGCAACTTAGAGACCCAGTACTTC. Protein product: CASSLVRGGNLETQYF. Full variable domain (outside the CDR3, taken from reference TRBV5-8 and TRBJ2-5): EAGVTQSPTHLIKTRGQQATLRCSPISGHTSVYWYQQALGLGLQFLLWYDEGEERNRGNFPPRFSGRQFPNYSSELNVNALELEDSALYLCASSLVRGGNLETQYFGPGTRLLVL.

CDR3 DNA sequence: TGTGCCAGCAGCGCAGGGGGCTACACCTTC. This encodes CASSAGGYTF. The chain uses TRBV6-6 and TRBJ1-2; perhaps TRBD1 as D (5 bases). V gave up 6 bases and J gave up 8 bases, with 7 bases separating them. The CDR3 length is 10 residues. CDR1 is MNHNY, CDR2 SVGAGI, per germline (reference sequence).

The chain couples TRBV20-1 to TRBJ1-4; a possible D gene is TRBD1 (5 bases). Germline V gene lookup returns CDR1 DFQATT and CDR2 SNEGSKA (reference sequence). This CDR3 spans 15 amino acids. Between the trimmed V and J ends, which lost 3 bases and 0 bases, there was a span of 11 bases. CDR3 region: CSASPDSATNEKLFF. DNA for the CDR3: TGCAGTGCTAGTCCCGACAGCGCAACTAATGAAAAACTGTTTTTT.

This clone appeared once. The chain joins TRBV10-1 to TRBJ1-1, with TRBD1 matching 9 bases. This CDR3 region has 14 residues. CDR1 and CDR2 (germline): WNHNN, SYGVQD (reference sequence). The ends lost 3 bases at V and 3 bases at J; junction bases unmatched: 2. CDR3 sequence: CASSERTGDTEAFF. For the CDR3, the DNA is TGCGCCAGCAGTGAACGGACAGGGGACACTGAAGCTTTCTTT.

The chain recombines TRBV5-1 with TRBJ2-1, with 7 bases lining up with TRBD2. The V segment lost 0 bases and the J segment 9 bases; nucleotides outside the gene matches: 6. The CDR3 is made up of 14 amino acids. In germline, CDR1 is SGHRS, CDR2 YFSETQ. Here the CDR3 DNA reads TGCGCCAGCAGCTTGGGGGGACTAAACGCTGAGCAGTTCTTC. Translating gives CASSLGGLNAEQFF.

This sequence joins TRBV7-2 and TRBJ2-2, with 8 nucleotides matching TRBD2. The CDR3 totals 15 residues. The V gene end was trimmed by 4 bases and the J gene end by 1 base; junction bases not matched to a gene: 2. Germline V gene sequence: CDR1 SGHTA, CDR2 FQGNSA. The CDR3 sequence: CASSSSGGNTGELFF. CDR3 sequence (DNA): TGTGCCAGCAGCTCCAGCGGGGGGAACACCGGGGAGCTGTTTTTT.

This clone was counted a single time. The chain employs TRBV9 and TRBJ2-3; 10 bases agree with TRBD2. Unmatched junction bases numbered 5, after V lost 0 bases and J lost 4 bases. There are 16 residues in the CDR3. CDR1 SGDLS and CDR2 YYNGEE come from the germline V gene. The CDR3 loop reads CASSVGLAGGADTQYF. The CDR3 region has the DNA TGTGCCAGCAGCGTAGGGTTAGCGGGGGGAGCAGATACGCAGTATTTT.

The chain couples TRBV24-1 to TRBJ2-2; no definite D call. The CDR3 is 14 amino acids. Trimming pared 4 bases from V and 9 bases from J, leaving 14 bases between. Per germline, CDR1 KGHDR and CDR2 SFDVKD. Written as DNA, the CDR3 is TGTGCCACCAGTGACACTAATTTCCTGAGGGAGCTGTTTTTT. Encoded protein: CATSDTNFLRELFF.

The rearrangement links TRBV7-2 to TRBJ1-3; a possible D gene is TRBD1 (6 bases). Trimming took off 5 bases at V and 1 base at J, with 12 bases between the two ends. This CDR3 contains 15 residues. Germline lookup yields CDR1 SGHTA and CDR2 FQGNSA. DNA for the CDR3: TGTGCCAGCAGCCAACCCACAGGGTCTGGAAACACCATATATTTT. This sequence encodes CASSQPTGSGNTIYF.

The chain is built from TRBV5-8 and TRBJ2-7; D is unclear. Germline lookup yields CDR1 SGHTS and CDR2 YDEGEE. The CDR3 covers 12 residues. Trimming removed 3 bases at V and 0 bases at J, with 4 bases between. Here the CDR3 reads CASSSYSYEQYF. CDR3 DNA sequence: TGTGCCAGCAGCTCTTACTCCTACGAGCAGTACTTC. The full variable domain, with the rest looked up from reference TRBV5-8 and TRBJ2-7, is EAGVTQSPTHLIKTRGQQATLRCSPISGHTSVYWYQQALGLGLQFLLWYDEGEERNRGNFPPRFSGRQFPNYSSELNVNALELEDSALYLCASSSYSYEQYFGPGTRLTVT.